These 21 T cell receptor beta chains originate from one sample sequenced in a study of CD8+CD57+ T cells in acquired aplastic anemia (dated by TCRdb to the late 2010s). This sample was sequenced with an Illumina HiSeq 2000. Profiling of TCR beta VDJ combinations and CDR3 sequences used genomic DNA as the template. Using fastp at Q25 and MiXCR, TCRdb reprocessed the public reads and kept productive beta chains. Each CDR3 protein appears once, grouped with its most common genes and DNA. The sample table lists about 120,000 distinct CDR3 sequences, roughly 40% of them with a count of one. Clones ranked in the top ten supply about 2.7% of the sample. Expansion of CD8+CD57+ cells had been shown by flow cytometry in the patients chosen for sequencing. Material: sorted CD4+, CD8+, or CD8+CD57+ T cells (not recorded which) from PBMCs. The receptors shown here come from a human donor with aplastic anemia.

This clonotype occurred a few times. V usage is TRBV7-2 and J usage is TRBJ2-7; 7 positions match TRBD1. V dropped 4 bases and J dropped 4; count of bases not matched to a gene: 4. Germline values: CDR1 SGHTA, CDR2 FQGNSA. The CDR3 contains 13 residues. The CDR3: CASSYNRGYEQYF. The CDR3 bases are TGTGCCAGCAGCTATAACAGGGGTTACGAGCAGTACTTC. The full variable domain, its missing parts supplied by reference TRBV7-2 and TRBJ2-7, is GAGVSQSPSNKVTEKGKDVELRCDPISGHTALYWYRQSLGQGLEFLIYFQGNSAPDKSGLPSDRFSAERTGGSVSTLTIQRTQQEDSAVYLCASSYNRGYEQYFGPGTRLTVT.

This sequence joins TRBV29-1 and TRBJ2-7; the D gene could be TRBD1 or TRBD2 (6 bases each). The assigned J gene may be wrong: the sequence end matches TRBJ2-1 better. The germline gives CDR1 SQVTM, CDR2 ANQGSEA. The CDR3 spans 13 residues. CDR3 bases: TGCAGCGTTGAAGATGGCAGGGGAGGTGAGCAGTTCTTC. It codes for CSVEDGRGGEQFF.

This clonotype was counted at least ten times. The chain is built from TRBV19 and TRBJ1-1; 7 bases are a match to TRBD1. CDR1 and CDR2 (germline): LNHDA, SQIVND (reference sequence). V shed 2 bases, J shed 1 base, and the junction held 4 bases outside the gene matches. The CDR3 is 15 residues long. The CDR3 DNA reads TGTGCCAGTAGTATAAGGGGGCCGAGGAACACTGAAGCTTTCTTT. It encodes CASSIRGPRNTEAFF.

This clonotype was seen at least ten times. The J gene is TRBJ2-1, the V gene TRBV20-1; maybe TRBD2 (5 bases). Trimming left V 5 bases short and J 6 bases short, with 17 bases between. CDR1 is DFQATT, CDR2 SNEGSKA, per germline (reference sequence). CDR3 length equals 14 residues. The CDR3: CSASKLTRFNEQFF. CDR3 coding DNA: TGCAGTGCTTCAAAACTTACTAGATTCAATGAGCAGTTCTTC.

This clonotype was observed at least ten times. The chain combines TRBV5-8 with TRBJ1-1; D may be TRBD1 (5 bases). CDR1 is SGHTS, CDR2 YDEGEE, per germline. This CDR3 is built from 15 residues. V was shortened by 2 bases and J by 1 base, with 12 bases between the two germline ends. The CDR3 nucleotides are TGTGCCAGCAGCTTATACAGGCCATCGAACACTGAAGCTTTCTTT. The encoded protein is CASSLYRPSNTEAFF.

This chain uses TRBV9 with TRBJ1-5; no firm D call. Germline loops: CDR1 SGDLS, CDR2 YYNGEE. V lost 0 bases and J lost 6, with 10 bases in between. This CDR3 region has 14 residues. CDR3 nucleotide sequence: TGTGCCAGCAGCGTAGATGTGTCGGGTCAGCCCCAGCATTTT. Its translation: CASSVDVSGQPQHF.

The rearrangement links TRBV12-3 or TRBV12-4 to TRBJ1-5; D perhaps matches TRBD1 (6 bases). The CDR3 runs to 13 residues. V was cut by 2 bases and J by 6 bases, with 8 bases left in between. This chain's CDR3 is CASSLTGTQPQHF. In DNA, the CDR3 is TGTGCCAGCAGTTTAACAGGGACTCAGCCCCAGCATTTT.

This chain's CDR3 is CASSRGTGPDEQYF. CDR3 DNA sequence: TGTGCCAGCAGTCGTGGGACAGGGCCGGACGAGCAGTACTTC. The V and J genes are TRBV7-2 and TRBJ2-7; 9 bases line up with TRBD1. The germline V gene has CDR1 SGHTA and CDR2 FQGNSA. The CDR3 has 14 residues. The junction had 8 bases not matched to a gene; V was cut back by 6 bases and J by 5 bases.

In its sample, this clonotype was seen many times. The chain recombines TRBV10-1 with TRBJ1-5, with 8 bases that match TRBD1. Germline V gene lookup returns CDR1 WNHNN and CDR2 SYGVQD (reference sequence). The length of the CDR3 is 13 residues. The trim removed 8 bases at V and 4 bases at J, leaving 4 bases unmatched. CDR3 sequence reads: CASSQGANQPQHF. CDR3 nucleotides: TGCGCCAGCTCGCAGGGGGCGAATCAGCCCCAGCATTTT.

This clonotype was seen repeatedly, ten times or more. The chain is built from TRBV12-3 or TRBV12-4 and TRBJ2-7; TRBD1 matches at 9 bases. The CDR3 sequence is 13 residues long. V lost 6 bases and J lost 2; bases outside the gene matches: 2. The CDR3 DNA reads as TGTGCCAGCAGGACAGGGGGGACCTACGAGCAGTACTTC. Amino acid sequence: CASRTGGTYEQYF.

This clonotype was seen repeatedly, ten times or more. The rearrangement uses TRBV7-2 and TRBJ2-1, with 10 bases matching TRBD2. This CDR3 comprises 14 residues. V dropped 2 bases and J dropped 6; count of bases not matched to a gene: 1. Germline assignment: CDR1 SGHTA and CDR2 FQGNSA. The CDR3 nucleotides read TGTGCCAGCAGCTTAAGCGGGGGGGCCAATGAGCAGTTCTTC. The encoded protein is CASSLSGGANEQFF.

This clonotype was observed many times. The V call is TRBV20-1, the J call TRBJ1-5; TRBD1 might be the D (5 bases). Germline CDR1 is DFQATT and CDR2 is SNEGSKA (reference sequence). The CDR3 consists of 14 residues. Trimming cost V 0 bases and J 7 bases, with 13 bases left between them. The CDR3 here is CSARDGGGRQPQHF. DNA of the CDR3: TGCAGTGCTAGAGATGGGGGGGGAAGACAGCCCCAGCATTTT.

At least ten counts were recorded for this clonotype. The V gene is TRBV25-1, the J gene TRBJ1-1; D is unresolved. V was clipped by 4 bases and J by 1 base, with 7 bases between them. The germline V gene encodes CDR1 MGHDK and CDR2 SYGVNS. The CDR3 extends over 13 amino acids. This CDR3 is CASSGDTNTEAFF. The CDR3 region has the DNA TGTGCCAGCAGTGGAGACACGAACACTGAAGCTTTCTTT.

The sample holds many counts of this clonotype. The gene calls are TRBV6-1 and TRBJ1-1; TRBD1 matches at 7 bases. Per the germline V gene, CDR1 is MNHNS and CDR2 is SASEGT. The CDR3 is 14 residues long. The V segment lost 6 bases and the J segment 1 base; nucleotides outside the gene matches: 5. CDR3 sequence (DNA): TGTGCCAGCAGAGAGGGACAGCCGAACACTGAAGCTTTCTTT. The encoded protein is CASREGQPNTEAFF.

The rearrangement uses TRBV12-3 or TRBV12-4 and TRBJ2-7, with D perhaps TRBD1 (6 bases). The CDR3 contains 12 residues. V lost 8 bases and J lost 5, with 13 bases in between. CDR3 in DNA: TGTGCCAGCCGTAAGGGGGTCGACGAGCAGTACTTC. Encoded protein: CASRKGVDEQYF.

Many counts were recorded for this clonotype. An end of the junction does not agree with germline; a read error may underlie this. The rearrangement uses TRBV15 and TRBJ2-1; TRBD2 agrees at 11 bases. Germline lookup yields CDR1 LNHNV and CDR2 YYDKDF (reference sequence). This CDR3 region has 15 residues. CDR3 amino acids: CATSRDTTGTSGRLF. The CDR3 DNA reads as TGTGCCACCAGCAGAGATACTACCGGGACTAGCGGAAGACTCTTC.

This clonotype was counted ten times or more. The J gene is TRBJ2-3, the V gene TRBV10-3; unclear D gene. The CDR3 is 14 residues long. Germline V gene sequence: CDR1 ENHRY, CDR2 SYGVKD. With 10 bases removed from V and 0 bases from J, the gap between germline ends came to 14 bases. The CDR3 sequence is CATSPSRSTDTQYF. The CDR3 DNA follows: TGTGCCACCTCCCCCTCCAGGAGCACAGATACGCAGTATTTT.

This clonotype was detected many times. This chain uses TRBV20-1 with TRBJ2-3; 8 nucleotides align to TRBD2. CDR3 length: 14 residues. V trimming: 3 bases; J trimming: 6 bases; junction bases outside the gene matches: 8. Germline V gene sequence: CDR1 DFQATT, CDR2 SNEGSKA (reference sequence). The CDR3 here is CSASSPGGVDTQYF. In nucleotides, the CDR3 is TGCAGTGCTAGTTCGCCGGGGGGGGTGGATACGCAGTATTTT.

Regarding this clonotype: This sequence may be a read error, since a much larger clone differs from it by one base. The CDR3 does not close with the conserved phenylalanine or tryptophan, likely indicating a read error. The chain is built from TRBV5-1 and TRBJ1-3; tentatively, D is TRBD1 (5 bases). Trimming pared 0 bases from V and 11 bases from J, leaving 12 bases between. Germline V gene lookup returns CDR1 SGHRS and CDR2 YFSETQ. The CDR3 has 13 amino acids. CDR3 loop: CASSLGQGESIYS. The DNA for the CDR3 is TGCGCCAGCAGCTTGGGCCAGGGAGAATCCATATATTCT.

At least ten counts were recorded for this clonotype. V and J are TRBV6-6 and TRBJ2-1; perhaps TRBD1 as D (5 bases). V was cut by 6 bases and J by 0 bases, with 12 bases left in between. Germline V gene data show CDR1 as MNHNY and CDR2 as SVGAGI (reference sequence). The CDR3 has 15 amino acids. This CDR3 reads CASSYRTSSYNEQFF. The CDR3 coding sequence is TGTGCCAGCAGCTACAGGACGAGCTCCTACAATGAGCAGTTCTTC.

The chain links TRBV12-3 or TRBV12-4 to TRBJ2-7; D is unclear. The CDR3 runs 12 residues. V lost 5 bases, J lost 5 bases, and 10 bases lay in between. Here the CDR3 reads CASSEHLDEQYF. Written as DNA, the CDR3 is TGTGCCAGCAGTGAGCACCTCGACGAGCAGTACTTC.